This T cell receptor beta chain appears in the sequencing data of a study of blood T cell repertoires in COVID-19. The V and J ends lost 3 bases and 0 bases, in that order; junction bases with no gene match: 6. The CDR3 extends over 15 amino acids. Germline CDR1 reads GTSNPN; CDR2 reads SVGIG (reference sequence). Sequencing used immunoSEQ multiplex PCR; TCRdb keeps in-frame clones, though not all of them. The sample holds about 68,000 clones, roughly 84% seen once. The genes are TRBV30 and TRBJ1-2, with TRBD1 identical over 8 bases. The receptor's source is a man between 45 and 60 years old with active COVID-19. The material sequenced was peripheral blood. CDR3 sequence: CAWSRRQGSNYGYTF. CDR3 in DNA: TGTGCCTGGAGCAGGAGACAGGGGTCTAACTATGGCTACACCTTC.